The 31 T cell receptor beta chains below were found in one sample sequenced in a study of neoadjuvant anti-PD-1 for oral cavity cancer. Clones were sequenced by immunoSEQ multiplex PCR, and TCRdb holds only the in-frame ones, with some missing. Of 12,000 to 15,000 clones listed, about 70% are singletons. This sample comprised PBMCs, obtained before nivolumab (anti-PD-1) treatment. These receptors all come from a person aged 35-79 years with oral cavity squamous cell carcinoma.

This clone was detected only a few times. This chain connects TRBV5-8 to TRBJ1-1, with D perhaps TRBD1 (6 bases). Germline CDR1 is SGHTS and CDR2 is YDEGEE. This CDR3 is built from 14 residues. V was pared by 5 bases and J by 4 bases, with 15 bases between. DNA of the CDR3: TGTGCCAGCAGATCAACAGGGCATGGCACTGAAGCTTTCTTT. Translating gives CASRSTGHGTEAFF.

The chain couples TRBV6-6 to TRBJ2-1, with TRBD2 matching over 7 bases. Trimming took 0 bases from V and 8 from J; bases not matched to a gene: 4. CDR3 length: 14 amino acids. Germline CDR1 is MNHNY and CDR2 is SVGAGI (reference sequence). As DNA, the CDR3 is TGTGCCAGCAGTTACTCGGCGACTAGCTATGAGCAGTTCTTC. Amino acid sequence: CASSYSATSYEQFF.

This clone was seen more than once but under ten times. The gene calls are TRBV5-6 and TRBJ1-6, with 10 bases aligning to TRBD1. The J segment lost 6 bases and the V segment lost 2 bases, leaving 2 bases of the junction unmatched. The CDR3 loop spans 15 amino acids. Germline lookup yields CDR1 SGHDT and CDR2 YYEEEE. As DNA, the CDR3 is TGTGCCAGCAGCTTAGGGACAGGGGTTAATTCACCCCTCCACTTT. It is translated as CASSLGTGVNSPLHF. Together with reference TRBV5-6 and TRBJ1-6, the CDR3 gives the full variable domain: DAGVTQSPTHLIKTRGQQVTLRCSPKSGHDTVSWYQQALGQGPQFIFQYYEEEERQRGNFPDRFSGHQFPNYSSELNVNALLLGDSALYLCASSLGTGVNSPLHFGNGTRLTVT.

V is TRBV5-1 and J is TRBJ2-7, with 7 bases fitting TRBD1. The CDR3 loop spans 16 amino acids. V lost 4 bases, J lost 5 bases, and 15 bases stayed unmatched. CDR1 SGHRS and CDR2 YFSETQ come from the germline V gene. CDR3 protein: CASSRSRTGSVDEQYF. DNA of the CDR3: TGCGCCAGCAGCCGCTCTAGGACAGGTTCGGTCGACGAGCAGTACTTC.

This chain connects TRBV29-1 to TRBJ1-5; 9 bases agree with TRBD1. The germline gives CDR1 SQVTM, CDR2 ANQGSEA. This CDR3 contains 15 residues. With V trimmed by 7 bases and J by 5 bases, 12 bases remained unmatched. CDR3 DNA sequence: TGCAGCGCTTCCATGGACAGGGGAGGCCATCAGCCCCAGCATTTT. It is translated as CSASMDRGGHQPQHF.

The rearrangement links TRBV18 to TRBJ2-7; D is unclear. Germline V CDR1 and CDR2: KGHSH, LQKENI. The V end was cut by 2 bases, the J end by 3 bases, with 5 bases between. CDR3 length: 12 amino acids. DNA for the CDR3: TGTGCCAGCTCACCAGGTTACTACGAGCAGTACTTC. Protein: CASSPGYYEQYF.

The count of this clone is one. V usage is TRBV7-9 and J usage is TRBJ1-2, with a weak D call TRBD1 (6 bases). V was trimmed by 4 bases and J by 4 bases, leaving 13 bases between them. The CDR3 sequence is 14 residues long. In germline, CDR1 is SEHNR, CDR2 FQNEAQ (reference sequence). The CDR3 sequence: CASSSHQGSYGYTF. The CDR3, as DNA: TGTGCCAGCAGCTCGCATCAGGGGAGCTATGGCTACACCTTC.

CDR3 region: CATSRDGTAANYGYTF. CDR3 sequence (DNA): TGTGCCACCAGCAGAGATGGGACAGCCGCCAACTATGGCTACACCTTC. The chain combines TRBV15 with TRBJ1-2; 7 bases fit TRBD1. The CDR3 extends over 16 amino acids. Trimming at V came to 0 bases and at J to 2 bases, leaving 6 bases not matched to a gene. Germline CDR1 is LNHNV and CDR2 is YYDKDF (reference sequence).

This clone was seen only once. This chain joins TRBV14 and TRBJ2-1, with a weak D call TRBD2 (5 bases). The CDR3 consists of 13 residues. Per germline, CDR1 SGHDN and CDR2 FVKESK. The V end was cut by 0 bases, the J end by 10 bases, with 10 bases between. The DNA for the CDR3 is TGTGCCAGCAGCCAAGAAAGACTATCCGAGCAGTTCTTC. Encoded protein: CASSQERLSEQFF.

This chain connects TRBV9 to TRBJ2-1; possibly TRBD1 or TRBD2 for D (5 bases each). This CDR3 comprises 15 residues. Germline loops: CDR1 SGDLS, CDR2 YYNGEE. The V and J ends lost 3 bases and 9 bases respectively, with 19 bases between them. CDR3 nucleotide sequence: TGTGCCAGCAGCGGTGAGTGGGGACCAGGGAGTGAGCAGTTCTTC. It translates to CASSGEWGPGSEQFF.

The V gene is TRBV27, the J gene TRBJ2-7; a possible D gene is TRBD2 (7 bases). The CDR3 consists of 15 residues. CDR1 and CDR2 from the germline V gene are MNHEY and SMNVEV (reference sequence). Trimming took off 5 bases at V and 5 bases at J, with 19 bases between the two ends. This CDR3 is CASSLRRGGVDEQYF. The CDR3 DNA reads as TGTGCCAGCAGTCTCCGAAGGGGGGGGGTCGACGAGCAGTACTTC.

The chain links TRBV14 to TRBJ2-3; TRBD2 might be the D (5 bases). Germline CDR1 reads SGHDN; CDR2 reads FVKESK. Trimming shortened V by 1 base and J by 1 base, and 12 bases separated the two germline ends. The CDR3 totals 16 residues. CDR3 protein: CASSQVTGKRTDTQYF. CDR3 nucleotides: TGTGCCAGCAGCCAAGTAACGGGGAAGCGCACAGATACGCAGTATTTT.

This clone was picked up one time. V and J are TRBV12-5 and TRBJ2-6; D is perhaps TRBD1 (5 bases). The CDR3 consists of 16 residues. The V gene lost 2 bases and the J gene lost 2 bases, with 10 bases spanning the gap. Per germline, CDR1 LGHNT and CDR2 FRNRAP. The CDR3 loop reads CASGLSSGTGANVLTF. As DNA, the CDR3 is TGTGCTAGTGGTTTGTCGTCAGGGACTGGGGCCAACGTCCTGACTTTC.

The chain couples TRBV29-1 to TRBJ2-1, with TRBD1 matching over 7 bases. Germline trimming cut 4 bases from V and 3 bases from J; bases unmatched to any gene: 12. The germline V gene has CDR1 SQVTM and CDR2 ANQGSEA. The CDR3 covers 16 residues. Here the CDR3 reads CSVVRQPGQLYNEQFF. The CDR3 DNA reads TGCAGCGTTGTTAGGCAACCGGGACAGCTCTACAATGAGCAGTTCTTC.

This chain links TRBV6-1 with TRBJ1-2, with 7 bases lining up with TRBD1. Germline CDR1 reads MNHNS; CDR2 reads SASEGT. The CDR3 loop spans 13 amino acids. V was clipped by 4 bases and J by 6 bases; unmatched bases: 5. CDR3 amino acids: CASSGSGTDGYTF. In DNA form, the CDR3 reads TGTGCCAGCAGTGGCTCTGGGACAGATGGCTACACCTTC.

CDR3 sequence: CASSLEGSNSPLHF. The CDR3 DNA sequence: TGCGCCAGCAGCTTGGAGGGGAGCAATTCACCCCTCCACTTT. The chain joins TRBV5-1 to TRBJ1-6, with D possibly TRBD1 on 5 matching bases. Trimming took off 0 bases at V and 7 bases at J, with 8 bases between the two ends. CDR1 is SGHRS and CDR2 is YFSETQ in the germline V gene. This CDR3 has 14 residues.

V is TRBV7-2 and J is TRBJ1-3, with a possible D match to TRBD1 (6 bases). Germline V CDR1 and CDR2: SGHTA, FQGNSA. This CDR3 has 16 amino acids. The germline V and J ends were trimmed by 5 bases and 0 bases, with 14 bases remaining between them. In nucleotides, the CDR3 is TGTGCCAGCAGCATGCGACAGGCGCGCTCTGGAAACACCATATATTTT. This codes for CASSMRQARSGNTIYF.

This sequence joins TRBV9 and TRBJ2-5; D is possibly TRBD1 (7 bases). This CDR3 region has 14 residues. From germline, CDR1 is SGDLS and CDR2 YYNGEE. The ends were cut back, 7 bases at V and 5 bases at J, with 18 bases in the middle. Here the CDR3 reads CASSGGGRVETQYF. CDR3 bases: TGTGCCAGCTCTGGAGGGGGCCGGGTCGAGACCCAGTACTTC.

This clone was found a few times. The V gene is TRBV11-2, the J gene TRBJ1-2, with unresolved D. The CDR3 consists of 13 residues. Between the trimmed V and J ends, which lost 1 base and 6 bases, there was a span of 9 bases. Germline V gives CDR1 SGHAT, CDR2 FQNNGV. The CDR3 DNA follows: TGTGCCAGCAGCTTAGGACAACTCGATGGCTACACCTTC. Its protein product is CASSLGQLDGYTF.

The chain joins TRBV4-1 to TRBJ1-4; 7 bases map to TRBD1. The CDR3 length is 14 residues. Germline CDR1 is MGHRA and CDR2 is YSYEKL. The junction had 4 bases not matched to a gene; V was cut back by 2 bases and J by 7 bases. The CDR3 coding sequence is TGCGCCAGCAGCCAACGACAGGGCGGTGAAAAACTGTTTTTT. Translation: CASSQRQGGEKLFF.

The chain is built from TRBV5-1 and TRBJ2-2; no definite D call. The V end lost 0 bases, the J end lost 6 bases, and 24 bases lay between the germline ends. Germline CDR1 is SGHRS and CDR2 is YFSETQ. This CDR3 is built from 19 residues. CDR3 sequence reads: CASSLAVLGIGATPGELFF. DNA for the CDR3: TGCGCCAGCAGCTTGGCCGTTCTGGGAATTGGAGCGACGCCCGGGGAGCTGTTTTTT.

The gene calls are TRBV14 and TRBJ1-6, with 8 positions matching TRBD1. The junction had 8 bases not matched to a gene; V was cut back by 4 bases and J by 9 bases. This CDR3 is 15 amino acids long. In germline, CDR1 is SGHDN, CDR2 FVKESK. The CDR3 coding sequence is TGTGCCAGCAGCCCCGCAGGGGGCGCGACTTCACCCCTCCACTTT. Its translation is CASSPAGGATSPLHF.

The genes are TRBV15 and TRBJ2-2, with D possibly matching TRBD1 (5 bases). Germline V gene sequence: CDR1 LNHNV, CDR2 YYDKDF (reference sequence). The ends were cut back, 4 bases at V and 6 bases at J, with 12 bases in the middle. This CDR3 comprises 14 residues. CDR3 residues: CATSTSTEPGELFF. Here the CDR3 DNA reads TGTGCCACCAGCACCTCGACAGAGCCCGGGGAGCTGTTTTTT.

The rearrangement joins TRBV7-8 to TRBJ1-1; D is ambiguous. Trimming took 1 base from V and 0 from J, leaving 6 bases between them. This CDR3 region has 14 residues. CDR1 is SGHVS, CDR2 FQNEAQ, per germline. The CDR3 nucleotides are TGTGCCAGCAGCTTAGAGTTCATGAACACTGAAGCTTTCTTT. It is translated as CASSLEFMNTEAFF.

This clone was counted once. The chain combines TRBV2 with TRBJ2-7; tentative D call: TRBD1 (5 bases). CDR1 is SNHLY and CDR2 is FYNNEI in the germline V gene. Trimming cost V 6 bases and J 0 bases, with 15 bases left between them. The CDR3 covers 15 residues. This CDR3 is CASRQQGRISYEQYF. The CDR3 coding sequence is TGTGCCAGCAGGCAGCAGGGTCGAATCTCCTACGAGCAGTACTTC. Using reference TRBV2 and TRBJ2-7 for the parts outside the CDR3, the full variable domain is EPEVTQTPSHQVTQMGQEVILRCVPISNHLYFYWYRQILGQKVEFLVSFYNNEISEKSEIFDDQFSVERPDGSNFTLKIRSTKLEDSAMYFCASRQQGRISYEQYFGPGTRLTVT.

The CDR3 DNA is TGTGCCAGCTCACCCACAACGGGGGGCGGGGAGACCCAGTACTTC. It codes for CASSPTTGGGETQYF. The chain carries TRBV18 and TRBJ2-5, with D perhaps matching TRBD2 (7 bases). Trimming took 3 bases from V and 5 from J, leaving 16 bases between them. Germline CDR1 reads KGHSH; CDR2 reads LQKENI. The CDR3 spans 15 residues.

V usage is TRBV5-1 and J usage is TRBJ2-2; a possible D gene is TRBD1 (6 bases). Germline-derived CDR1 and CDR2 are SGHRS and YFSETQ. The CDR3 contains 16 residues. The V and J ends lost 3 bases and 0 bases respectively, with 12 bases between them. DNA of the CDR3: TGCGCCAGCAGCTACCTGACAGGATCGAACACCGGGGAGCTGTTTTTT. Its protein is CASSYLTGSNTGELFF.

V usage is TRBV5-6 and J usage is TRBJ2-2; tentative D call: TRBD1 (6 bases). V gave up 2 bases and J gave up 5 bases, with 10 bases separating them. The CDR3 has 14 residues. Germline V gives CDR1 SGHDT, CDR2 YYEEEE. The CDR3 region has the DNA TGTGCCAGCAGCTTAGGGGGATCTACCGGGGAGCTGTTTTTT. Translation gives CASSLGGSTGELFF.

The V and J genes are TRBV18 and TRBJ2-3, with 16 nucleotides matching TRBD2. The V and J ends lost 3 bases and 5 bases, in that order; junction bases with no gene match: 8. Germline V gene lookup returns CDR1 KGHSH and CDR2 LQKENI. The CDR3 runs to 18 residues. CDR3 sequence: CASSPPGLAGGQIDTQYF. The CDR3 coding sequence is TGTGCCAGCTCACCCCCGGGACTAGCGGGGGGGCAGATAGATACGCAGTATTTT.

This chain links TRBV10-3 with TRBJ1-1; D unresolved. Germline CDR1 is ENHRY and CDR2 is SYGVKD. V lost 0 bases and J lost 11, with 10 bases in between. This CDR3 has 12 amino acids. CDR3 in amino acids: CAISESEPRAFF. The CDR3 DNA reads TGTGCCATCAGTGAGTCGGAGCCGCGGGCTTTCTTT.

This rearrangement joins TRBV27 to TRBJ2-7; D is perhaps TRBD1 or TRBD2 (6 bases each). The V and J ends lost 6 bases and 3 bases respectively, with 21 bases between them. The CDR3 is made up of 16 amino acids. The germline gives CDR1 MNHEY, CDR2 SMNVEV (reference sequence). The CDR3 DNA follows: TGTGCCAGCAGCCTCGTGAGGGGGGTCTACTTCTACGAGCAGTACTTC. This encodes CASSLVRGVYFYEQYF.